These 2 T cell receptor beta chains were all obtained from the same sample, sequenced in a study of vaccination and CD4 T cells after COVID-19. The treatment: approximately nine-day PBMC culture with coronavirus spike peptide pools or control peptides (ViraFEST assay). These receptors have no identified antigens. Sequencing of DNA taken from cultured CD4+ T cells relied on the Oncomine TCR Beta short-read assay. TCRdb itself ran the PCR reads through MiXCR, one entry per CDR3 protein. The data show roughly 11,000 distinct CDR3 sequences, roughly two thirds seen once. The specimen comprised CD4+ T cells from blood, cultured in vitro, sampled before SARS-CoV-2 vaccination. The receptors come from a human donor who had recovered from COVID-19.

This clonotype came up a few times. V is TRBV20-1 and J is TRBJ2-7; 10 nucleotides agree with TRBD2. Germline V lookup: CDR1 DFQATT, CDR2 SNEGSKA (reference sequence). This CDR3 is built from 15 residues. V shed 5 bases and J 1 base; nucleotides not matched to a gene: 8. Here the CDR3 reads CSALATSGISYEQYF. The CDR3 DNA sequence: TGCAGTGCTCTGGCCACTAGCGGGATATCCTACGAGCAGTACTTC.

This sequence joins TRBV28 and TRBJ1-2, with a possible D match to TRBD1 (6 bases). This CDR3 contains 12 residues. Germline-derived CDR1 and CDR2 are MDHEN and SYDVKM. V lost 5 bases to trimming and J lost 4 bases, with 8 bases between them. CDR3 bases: TGTGCCAGCAGTGACAGGATCTATGGCTACACCTTC. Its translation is CASSDRIYGYTF.